This is a list of T cell receptor beta chains from one sample in a study of early T cells in non-severe SARS-CoV-2 infection. MiXCR was run by TCRdb on the 5' RACE reads, yielding one entry per CDR3 protein. The table includes roughly 30,000 distinct CDR3 sequences, over 6.5% detected once. Sequencing used whole blood. The origin of the receptors is an adult who was a healthcare worker with PCR-confirmed SARS-CoV-2 infection or an uninfected control (not recorded which). Each CDR3 is given with its conserved first and last residue. D genes are given only for firm matches. Size is stated for part of the rows, as once, few or many counts, or as a class when the clone is expanded.

>few|NA|TRBV6-2/TRBV6-3|TRBJ1-2
TGTGCCAGCAACCGCCAGGGGCTCCTACCGAGGGATGACTACACCTTC
CASNRQGLLPRDDYTF
>many|NA|TRBV6-6|TRBJ2-5
TGTGCCAGCAGTTACTCATCGACAGAGACCGCCGCCCAGTACTTC
CASSYSSTETAAQYF
>many|NA|TRBV29-1|TRBJ1-1
TGCAGCGTTGGGACGGTGAATACTGAAGCTTTCTTT
CSVGTVNTEAFF
>many|NA|TRBV11-2|TRBJ1-2
TGTGCCAGCAGCCCACAGGACCACTATGGCTACACCTTC
CASSPQDHYGYTF
>few|NA|TRBV4-3|TRBJ2-7
TGCGCCAGCAGCCAAGAGGGAGGTTCGGGCGAGCAGTACTTC
CASSQEGGSGEQYF
>many|NA|TRBV5-6|TRBJ1-5
TGTGCCAGCAGCTTGGTTCGGGGAAAGGTGGGTGAACAGCCCCAGCATTTT
CASSLVRGKVGEQPQHF
>few|TRBD1|TRBV11-2|TRBJ2-4
TGTGCCAGCAGCTTAATGGGACAGGGAGCCAAAAACATTCAGTACTTC
CASSLMGQGAKNIQYF
>few|NA|TRBV5-1|TRBJ1-3
TGCGCCAGCAGCTTGGCAGGGATCGCTGGAAACACCATATATTTT
CASSLAGIAGNTIYF
>many|NA|TRBV19|TRBJ1-5
TGTGCCAGTAGTCCGCTTGGGGCTTCCAGCAATCAGCCCCAGCATTTT
CASSPLGASSNQPQHF
>few|TRBD1|TRBV29-1|TRBJ2-3
TGCAGCGTGGGGACAGGGGCCAGCACAGATACGCAGTATTTT
CSVGTGASTDTQYF
>many|TRBD1|TRBV3-1|TRBJ2-1
TGTGCCAGCAGCCAAGCTACAGGGGCCTACAATGAGCAGTTCTTC
CASSQATGAYNEQFF
>many|TRBD1|TRBV9|TRBJ1-1
TGTGCCAGCAGCCTAGGGACAGGCGAAACTGAAGCTTTCTTT
CASSLGTGETEAFF
>many|TRBD1|TRBV4-2|TRBJ1-4
TGTGCCAGCAGCCAAGATCTGCTGACAGGGGGTGGTGAAAAACTGTTTTTT
CASSQDLLTGGGEKLFF
>many|TRBD2|TRBV2|TRBJ2-2
TGTGCCAGTAAGACTAGCGGGAGAATACCCACCGGGGAGCTGTTTTTT
CASKTSGRIPTGELFF
>many|NA|TRBV3-1|TRBJ2-3
TGTGCCAGCAGTCCCGACGGGAGTCTCACAGATACGCAGTATTTT
CASSPDGSLTDTQYF
>many|NA|TRBV20-1|TRBJ2-3
TGCAGTGCTAGACGGCCGGGACTCGCAGATACGCAGTATTTT
CSARRPGLADTQYF
>NA|NA|TRBV19|TRBJ2-1
TGTGCCAGTAGTAAGAGGGGTAGCGGAAGCTCCTACAATGAGCAGTTCTTC
CASSKRGSGSSYNEQFF
>many|TRBD2|TRBV12-3/TRBV12-4|TRBJ2-1
TGTGCCAGCAGCCTGAGCGGGAGGGCCTTCAATGAGCAGTTCTTC
CASSLSGRAFNEQFF
>many|TRBD1|TRBV5-8|TRBJ2-1
TGTGCCAGCAGCCTTCGGGACAGGGGCTACAATGAGCAGTTCTTC
CASSLRDRGYNEQFF
>NA|TRBD2|TRBV7-9|TRBJ2-3
TGTGCCAGCAGCTTACTCGTAACGGGAGGCCGCACAGATACGCAGTATTTT
CASSLLVTGGRTDTQYF
>many|NA|TRBV7-9|TRBJ1-1
TGTGCCAGCAGCTTAGCGGTGGGAAGGGTGGGCACTGAAGCTTTCTTT
CASSLAVGRVGTEAFF
>many|NA|TRBV7-6|TRBJ1-3
TGTGCCAGCAGCCCCGGCAGGGCCGGAAACACCATATATTTT
CASSPGRAGNTIYF
>many|NA|TRBV5-3|TRBJ1-5
TGTGCCAGAAGCACGGGAGGGGTTAGCAATCAGCCCCAGCATTTT
CARSTGGVSNQPQHF